Each of the 24 T cell receptor beta chains below was sequenced from the same sample in a study of shared clonotypes between healthy human individuals (dated by TCRdb to 2019 to 2021). For the CD8 naive samples, CD45RO-negative cells were positively selected for CCR7, yielding a CD45RA+CCR7+ population from which TemRA cells were excluded. To prepare the library, the immunoSEQ multiplex PCR assay was applied. TCRdb retrieved this table from immuneACCESS and kept in-frame rearrangements only. Not all clones are present; in checked studies, unresolved V genes account for under half, and no reason is known for the remainder. A total of some 740,000 clones appear in this sample, around 92% of them only once. Around 24% of the sample is taken by the ten largest. Material: naive CD8+ T cells sorted from blood. Read against the paper, the sample's cell subset or site label means: CD45RA+CCR7+. These receptors were taken from a man aged 25 to 45 in good health.

V usage is TRBV5-6 and J usage is TRBJ2-7; 7 positions match TRBD1. The CDR3 is 13 residues long. Looked up from germline, CDR1 is SGHDT and CDR2 is YYEEEE. The V gene end was trimmed by 5 bases and the J gene end by 5 bases; junction bases not matched to a gene: 7. CDR3 region: CASSRQGLDEQYF. CDR3 coding DNA: TGTGCCAGCAGTCGACAGGGTCTCGACGAGCAGTACTTC.

The chain links TRBV5-4 to TRBJ2-1; no reliable D call. V gave up 2 bases and J gave up 0 bases, with 12 bases separating them. This CDR3 contains 16 residues. CDR1 is SGHNT and CDR2 is YYREEE in the germline V gene (reference sequence). CDR3 in DNA: TGTGCCAGCAGCTTCCTCCCCCCACCCTCCTACAATGAGCAGTTCTTC. Translated, it gives CASSFLPPPSYNEQFF.

As regards this clone: In the same sample, other DNA sequences code for this CDR3. The chain is built from TRBV27 and TRBJ2-7, with D unclear. V was cut by 4 bases and J by 0 bases, with 4 bases left in between. CDR3 length equals 12 residues. CDR1 MNHEY and CDR2 SMNVEV come from the germline V gene (reference sequence). The CDR3 sequence: CASSSLSYEQYF. The CDR3 nucleotides are TGTGCCAGCAGTTCCCTCTCCTACGAGCAGTACTTC.

This chain joins TRBV5-4 and TRBJ2-3; weak D call: TRBD2 (6 bases). The V gene lost 4 bases and the J gene lost 3 bases, with 21 bases spanning the gap. Looked up from germline, CDR1 is SGHNT and CDR2 is YYREEE (reference sequence). This CDR3 is built from 17 residues. CDR3 sequence (DNA): TGTGCCAGCAGCCCCCGAGTAGCGGAGAAAACAACAGATACGCAGTATTTT. The encoded protein is CASSPRVAEKTTDTQYF.

The genes are TRBV11-2 and TRBJ2-7; 9 nucleotides line up with TRBD2. CDR1 is SGHAT, CDR2 FQNNGV, per germline. CDR3 length equals 17 residues. V shed 8 bases and J 3 bases; nucleotides not matched to a gene: 17. DNA for the CDR3: TGTGCCAGCGACGAGAGCGGTAGCGGGGGAGTCCGCTACGAGCAGTACTTC. Translation: CASDESGSGGVRYEQYF. Full variable domain (outside the CDR3, taken from reference TRBV11-2 and TRBJ2-7): EAGVAQSPRYKIIEKRQSVAFWCNPISGHATLYWYQQILGQGPKLLIQFQNNGVVDDSQLPKDRFSAERLKGVDSTLKIQPAKLEDSAVYLCASDESGSGGVRYEQYFGPGTRLTVT.

The count of this clone is one. The V call is TRBV7-9, the J call TRBJ2-1, with D uncertain. Germline V CDR1 and CDR2: SEHNR, FQNEAQ (reference sequence). The CDR3 has 12 residues. The ends were cut back, 2 bases at V and 8 bases at J, with 7 bases in the middle. The CDR3 sequence: CASSLSRDEQFF. The CDR3 region has the DNA TGTGCCAGCAGCTTATCCCGAGATGAGCAGTTCTTC.

On this clone itself: The same CDR3 is also encoded by other DNA sequences in this sample. The chain links TRBV7-6 to TRBJ2-7; no clear D gene. Germline loops: CDR1 SGHVS, CDR2 FNYEAQ. V shed 4 bases and J shed 1 base, with 8 bases lying between them. The CDR3 is made up of 13 amino acids. CDR3 amino acids: CASSSTDSYEQYF. The DNA for the CDR3 is TGTGCCAGCAGCTCGACTGATTCCTACGAGCAGTACTTC.

V usage is TRBV19 and J usage is TRBJ2-1, with D possibly matching TRBD2 (5 bases). From germline, CDR1 is LNHDA and CDR2 SQIVND (reference sequence). V was pared by 11 bases and J by 1 base, with 12 bases between. The CDR3 loop spans 13 amino acids. The CDR3 sequence: CAAGRGSYNEQFF. CDR3 in DNA: TGTGCCGCCGGCCGGGGATCCTACAATGAGCAGTTCTTC.

This chain uses TRBV4-3 with TRBJ2-7; tentatively, D is TRBD2 (6 bases). The CDR3 totals 15 residues. Deletions cut 1 base from V and 3 bases from J, with 13 bases between. CDR1 and CDR2 from the germline V gene are LGHNA and YSLEER. In DNA, the CDR3 is TGCGCCAGCAGCCAAGGATCCGGGACTGGCTACGAGCAGTACTTC. As protein: CASSQGSGTGYEQYF.

This clone was observed a few times. The chain combines TRBV28 with TRBJ2-7; perhaps TRBD2 as D (6 bases). Trimming cost V 10 bases and J 4 bases, with 14 bases left between them. The CDR3 runs 12 residues. Germline assignment: CDR1 MDHEN and CDR2 SYDVKM. The CDR3 coding sequence is TGTGCCACCGGAGGGGATTGGTACGAGCAGTACTTC. As protein: CATGGDWYEQYF.

The chain employs TRBV27 and TRBJ2-3; 14 nucleotides match TRBD2. The CDR3 is made up of 16 amino acids. V was clipped by 0 bases and J by 6 bases; unmatched bases: 2. Germline assignment: CDR1 MNHEY and CDR2 SMNVEV (reference sequence). CDR3 sequence reads: CASSLSGLAGADTQYF. Written as DNA, the CDR3 is TGTGCCAGCAGTTTATCGGGACTAGCGGGAGCGGATACGCAGTATTTT.

This chain uses TRBV30 with TRBJ1-1; D not certain. The V gene lost 0 bases and the J gene lost 1 base, with 18 bases spanning the gap. The CDR3 contains 17 residues. Germline CDR1 GTSNPN, CDR2 SVGIG (reference sequence). The CDR3 DNA reads as TGTGCCTGGAGTGTACGGGTCGGAACCCGATGGAACACTGAAGCTTTCTTT. As protein: CAWSVRVGTRWNTEAFF. The variable domain in full, with the rest retrieved from reference TRBV30 and TRBJ1-1, is SQTIHQWPATLVQPVGSPLSLECTVEGTSNPNLYWYRQAAGRGLQLLFYSVGIGQISSEVPQNLSASRPQDRQFILSSKKLLLSDSGFYLCAWSVRVGTRWNTEAFFGQGTRLTVV.

The chain carries TRBV10-3 and TRBJ2-7; possible D gene TRBD2, 6 bases. The CDR3 covers 14 residues. V was shortened by 7 bases and J by 2 bases, with 15 bases between the two germline ends. CDR1 and CDR2 (germline): ENHRY, SYGVKD. The CDR3: CAITSGSTPYEQYF. For the CDR3, the DNA is TGTGCCATCACCAGCGGGTCCACCCCCTACGAGCAGTACTTC.

The chain carries TRBV2 and TRBJ2-3, with D perhaps matching TRBD1 (6 bases). This CDR3 spans 13 amino acids. Germline V lookup: CDR1 SNHLY, CDR2 FYNNEI. V lost 10 bases and J 2 bases, leaving 13 bases between the germline ends. CDR3 protein: CATLGALTDTQYF. The CDR3 bases are TGTGCCACCTTGGGGGCCCTCACAGATACGCAGTATTTT.

The J gene is TRBJ2-3, the V gene TRBV11-2; the D is unclear. The V end was cut by 5 bases, the J end by 4 bases, with 13 bases between. This CDR3 has 14 amino acids. Germline lookup yields CDR1 SGHAT and CDR2 FQNNGV. CDR3: CASSGRLASDTQYF. The DNA of the CDR3 is TGTGCCAGCAGCGGCCGACTTGCCTCAGATACGCAGTATTTT. The variable domain in full, completed from reference TRBV11-2 and TRBJ2-3, reads EAGVAQSPRYKIIEKRQSVAFWCNPISGHATLYWYQQILGQGPKLLIQFQNNGVVDDSQLPKDRFSAERLKGVDSTLKIQPAKLEDSAVYLCASSGRLASDTQYFGPGTRLTVL.

Only one count was recorded for this clone. V gene TRBV6-6 combines with J gene TRBJ2-3; unclear D gene. This CDR3 has 16 residues. Germline values: CDR1 MNHNY, CDR2 SVGAGI (reference sequence). Trimming took off 6 bases at V and 0 bases at J, with 16 bases between the two ends. CDR3 sequence (DNA): TGTGCCAGCAGCTTTAGTAGGGAAGTAAGCACAGATACGCAGTATTTT. Its protein is CASSFSREVSTDTQYF.

The V and J genes are TRBV18 and TRBJ2-2, with TRBD2 matching over 11 bases. The CDR3 runs 16 residues. The germline V gene has CDR1 KGHSH and CDR2 LQKENI. V lost 3 bases to trimming and J lost 3 bases; unmatched junction nucleotides: 3. CDR3 residues: CASSPSGRADTGELFF. CDR3 nucleotide sequence: TGTGCCAGCTCACCTAGCGGGAGGGCCGACACCGGGGAGCTGTTTTTT.

The rearrangement joins TRBV27 to TRBJ2-2, with 8 bases identical to TRBD1. CDR1 is MNHEY and CDR2 is SMNVEV in the germline V gene (reference sequence). V lost 6 bases and J lost 3; bases outside the gene matches: 12. The CDR3 has 17 amino acids. This CDR3 is CASRTTWTGRDTGELFF. In DNA form, the CDR3 reads TGTGCCAGCAGGACCACCTGGACAGGGCGGGACACCGGGGAGCTGTTTTTT.

This clone has only one observation. V gene TRBV5-5 combines with J gene TRBJ2-1; no clear D. V was trimmed by 7 bases and J by 8 bases, leaving 16 bases between them. Germline lookup yields CDR1 SGHKS and CDR2 YYEKEE (reference sequence). The CDR3 covers 13 residues. The CDR3 region has the DNA TGTGCCAGCCAACCGGGCGTTAACTATGAGCAGTTCTTC. Translated: CASQPGVNYEQFF.

CDR3 loop: CASSLDGGTPSYNEQFF. The CDR3 DNA sequence: TGTGCCAGCAGCTTAGACGGCGGGACTCCATCCTACAATGAGCAGTTCTTC. This chain uses TRBV7-2 with TRBJ2-1; perhaps TRBD2 as D (6 bases). The CDR3 is made up of 17 amino acids. Deletions cut 1 base from V and 1 base from J, with 14 bases between. Germline CDR1 and CDR2: SGHTA and FQGNSA.

The chain uses TRBV27 and TRBJ2-1, with D possibly being TRBD1 or TRBD2 (6 bases each). V was pared by 2 bases and J by 0 bases, with 11 bases between. This CDR3 is built from 16 residues. Per germline, CDR1 MNHEY and CDR2 SMNVEV (reference sequence). CDR3 protein: CASSLEGGSSYNEQFF. For the CDR3, the DNA is TGTGCCAGCAGTTTAGAAGGGGGGAGCTCCTACAATGAGCAGTTCTTC.

V and J are TRBV28 and TRBJ2-2, with D possibly matching TRBD1 (6 bases). The CDR3 has 12 residues. Germline values: CDR1 MDHEN, CDR2 SYDVKM. The V end was cut by 5 bases, the J end by 14 bases, with 15 bases between. This chain's CDR3 is CASSPGGGSLFF. The CDR3 DNA follows: TGTGCCAGCAGTCCTGGGGGCGGATCCCTGTTTTTT. Full variable domain (missing parts from reference TRBV28 and TRBJ2-2): DVKVTQSSRYLVKRTGEKVFLECVQDMDHENMFWYRQDPGLGLRLIYFSYDVKMKEKGDIPEGYSVSREKKERFSLILESASTNQTSMYLCASSPGGGSLFFGEGSRLTVL.

V is TRBV5-5 and J is TRBJ2-5; 12 bases align to TRBD2. The J segment lost 4 bases and the V segment lost 1 base, leaving 2 bases of the junction unmatched. There are 15 residues in the CDR3. Germline CDR1 is SGHKS and CDR2 is YYEKEE (reference sequence). CDR3 nucleotide sequence: TGTGCCAGCAGCTTGTTACTAGCGGGAGGAGAGACCCAGTACTTC. This encodes CASSLLLAGGETQYF.

The chain is built from TRBV10-1 and TRBJ1-1; D is unclear. V dropped 3 bases and J dropped 0 bases, with 8 bases sitting between them. This CDR3 has 14 residues. CDR1 and CDR2 from the germline V gene are WNHNN and SYGVQD (reference sequence). This CDR3 reads CASSDGTMNTEAFF. The CDR3 DNA reads TGCGCCAGCAGTGATGGCACTATGAACACTGAAGCTTTCTTT.